A single sample is the source of the 26 T cell receptor beta chains below, sequenced in a study of Graves' ophthalmopathy and Graves' hyperthyroidism. As the template, RNA transcripts were used to amplify TCR beta CDR3 regions. The first round was an RT-PCR with HTBI primers, and the second round was a multiplex PCR. TCRdb itself ran the multiplex PCR reads through MiXCR, one entry per CDR3 protein. The sample lists a few hundred thousand distinct CDR3 sequences; approximately 35% were seen once. Sequenced input: peripheral blood or thyroid tissue (not recorded which). The receptors were sampled from an adult man with Graves' hyperthyroidism.

This clonotype was seen more than once but under ten times. The rearrangement joins TRBV7-9 to TRBJ2-5; the match to TRBD1 covers 11 bases. CDR1 and CDR2 from the germline V gene are SEHNR and FQNEAQ (reference sequence). V shed 3 bases and J 0 bases; nucleotides not matched to a gene: 6. CDR3 length: 17 amino acids. This chain's CDR3 is CASSFRDRGDYQETQYF. The CDR3 nucleotides are TGTGCCAGCAGCTTCCGGGACAGGGGGGACTACCAAGAGACCCAGTACTTC.

Turning to this clonotype: Because the CDR3's place on the DNA is in doubt, the DNA is left out and the CDR3 is given as listed by TCRdb. The chain carries TRBV25-1 and TRBJ1-2; the table's TRBD1 call for D was not verified on the DNA. The CDR3 is 16 amino acids in total, end residues counted. The V gene's germline CDR1 is MGHDK and CDR2 SYGVNS. CDR3 region: CACSARVIQGGGGYTF.

The V call is TRBV6-6, the J call TRBJ1-2; perhaps TRBD1 as D (5 bases). V lost 5 bases, J lost 1 base, and 14 bases lay in between. The length of the CDR3 is 15 residues. The germline V gene encodes CDR1 MNHNY and CDR2 SVGAGI (reference sequence). This chain's CDR3 is CASSLLGDGNYGYTF. In DNA, the CDR3 is TGTGCCAGCAGTCTACTGGGGGACGGTAACTATGGCTACACCTTC.

This clonotype was counted only a few times. This sequence joins TRBV5-4 and TRBJ2-7; 9 bases line up with TRBD1. The CDR3 consists of 16 residues. From germline, CDR1 is SGHNT and CDR2 YYREEE (reference sequence). V shed 5 bases and J 9 bases; nucleotides not matched to a gene: 18. CDR3 sequence: CASRNRGRGAVSTQYF. Written as DNA, the CDR3 is TGTGCCAGCAGGAACAGGGGGCGCGGTGCAGTATCGACGCAGTACTTC. The whole variable domain, remainder taken from reference TRBV5-4 and TRBJ2-7, is ETGVTQSPTHLIKTRGQQVTLRCSSQSGHNTVSWYQQALGQGPQFIFQYYREEENGRGNFPPRFSGLQFPNYSSELNVNALELDDSALYLCASRNRGRGAVSTQYFGPGTRLTVT.

In the case of this clonotype: One base away lies a much larger clone, so this may be a sequencing read error. This chain connects TRBV10-3 to TRBJ2-7, with a tentative D call TRBD1 (6 bases). The CDR3 runs to 13 residues. CDR1 and CDR2 from the germline V gene are ENHRY and SYGVKD. The CDR3 coding sequence is TGTGCCAGCACCACCACAGGGACCTATGAGCAGCACTTC. It yields the protein CASTTTGTYEQHF.

This clonotype was seen many times. The chain employs TRBV14 and TRBJ1-5; no reliable D call. Trimming left V 3 bases short and J 4 bases short, with 7 bases between. The CDR3 is 13 residues long. Per the germline V gene, CDR1 is SGHDN and CDR2 is FVKESK. CDR3 sequence reads: CASSQNLNQPQHF. Here the CDR3 DNA reads TGTGCCAGCAGCCAGAACTTAAATCAGCCCCAGCATTTT.

V usage is TRBV5-4 and J usage is TRBJ1-1; a possible D gene is TRBD1 (5 bases). The V gene lost 4 bases and the J gene lost 0 bases, with 13 bases spanning the gap. There are 15 residues in the CDR3. CDR1 is SGHNT, CDR2 YYREEE, per germline (reference sequence). This CDR3 is CASSRRTPMNTEAFF. The DNA for the CDR3 is TGTGCCAGCAGCCGAAGGACACCAATGAACACTGAAGCTTTCTTT. Full variable domain (rest looked up from reference TRBV5-4 and TRBJ1-1): ETGVTQSPTHLIKTRGQQVTLRCSSQSGHNTVSWYQQALGQGPQFIFQYYREEENGRGNFPPRFSGLQFPNYSSELNVNALELDDSALYLCASSRRTPMNTEAFFGQGTRLTVV.

This clonotype was observed a few times. The chain combines TRBV2 with TRBJ2-3, with 11 nucleotides matching TRBD2. The CDR3 contains 15 residues. Germline CDR1 reads SNHLY; CDR2 reads FYNNEI. The V and J ends lost 6 bases and 1 base, in that order; junction bases with no gene match: 3. The CDR3 protein is CASRRGLAGTDTQYF. The DNA for the CDR3 is TGTGCCAGCAGAAGGGGACTAGCGGGCACAGATACGCAGTATTTT.

The chain couples TRBV29-1 to TRBJ2-5; D assignment may be TRBD1 or TRBD2 (6 bases each). The germline CDR1 and CDR2 sequences are SQVTM and ANQGSEA. The germline V and J ends were trimmed by 5 bases and 5 bases, with 15 bases remaining between them. This CDR3 comprises 13 residues. CDR3 sequence (DNA): TGCAGCGTTCTCACGGGGGCGCGCGAGACCCAGTACTTC. This gives the protein CSVLTGARETQYF.

The DNA for the CDR3 is TGTGCCAGCAGCCCTCGAGTGGCCCTTCCAGGATCTGGCTACACCTTC. It codes for CASSPRVALPGSGYTF. V usage is TRBV14 and J usage is TRBJ1-2; D unclear. The CDR3 is made up of 16 amino acids. Germline CDR1 SGHDN, CDR2 FVKESK. V gave up 4 bases and J gave up 7 bases, with 22 bases separating them.

The chain links TRBV24-1 to TRBJ1-2, with a possible D match to TRBD1 (6 bases). V was cut by 7 bases and J by 4 bases, with 15 bases left in between. The CDR3 extends over 14 amino acids. Germline V gene data show CDR1 as KGHDR and CDR2 as SFDVKD. CDR3 DNA: TGTGCCACCAGCAGCTGGACAGTAACCTATGGCTACACCTTC. This codes for CATSSWTVTYGYTF.

This sequence joins TRBV20-1 and TRBJ2-3; 13 bases align to TRBD2. Looked up from germline, CDR1 is DFQATT and CDR2 is SNEGSKA (reference sequence). The length of the CDR3 is 18 residues. J lost 2 bases, V lost 0 bases, and 8 bases had no gene match. The chain's CDR3 is CSARDHLGTSGDTDTQYF. CDR3 DNA sequence: TGCAGTGCTAGAGACCATCTGGGGACTAGCGGGGACACAGATACGCAGTATTTT.

This clonotype turned up a few times. The chain employs TRBV7-9 and TRBJ1-1; D may be TRBD1 (5 bases). The ends were cut back, 5 bases at V and 0 bases at J, with 16 bases in the middle. This CDR3 has 16 amino acids. Germline V gives CDR1 SEHNR, CDR2 FQNEAQ (reference sequence). The CDR3 reads CASSPGGSTVNTEAFF. For the CDR3, the DNA is TGTGCCAGCAGCCCCGGGGGTTCGACAGTGAACACTGAAGCTTTCTTT.

In this sample, this clonotype turned up many times. The J gene is TRBJ1-2, the V gene TRBV6-2 or TRBV6-3, with TRBD1 identical over 7 bases. CDR3 length equals 15 residues. The V segment lost 6 bases and the J segment 2 bases; nucleotides outside the gene matches: 9. The germline V gene has CDR1 MNHEY and CDR2 SVGEGT. CDR3 loop: CASRRTGDWNYGYTF. CDR3 sequence (DNA): TGTGCCAGCAGACGCACAGGGGATTGGAACTATGGCTACACCTTC.

The chain carries TRBV7-9 and TRBJ2-5; D is possibly TRBD1 (6 bases). The germline V gene encodes CDR1 SEHNR and CDR2 FQNEAQ (reference sequence). The CDR3 has 14 amino acids. V was trimmed by 2 bases and J by 5 bases, leaving 12 bases between them. CDR3 sequence reads: CASSLTGQGETQYF. DNA of the CDR3: TGTGCCAGCAGCTTAACGGGCCAGGGGGAGACCCAGTACTTC.

This clonotype showed up many times. The chain's CDR3 is CSVGRAGQGVRGYTF. CDR3 DNA: TGCAGCGTTGGCCGGGCGGGACAGGGGGTACGAGGCTACACCTTC. V and J are TRBV29-1 and TRBJ1-2; TRBD1 aligns across 11 bases. The CDR3 runs 15 residues. The junction had 12 bases not matched to a gene; V was cut back by 4 bases and J by 8 bases. Germline CDR1 reads SQVTM; CDR2 reads ANQGSEA.

The chain recombines TRBV29-1 with TRBJ1-1; weak D call: TRBD1 (5 bases). The V end was cut by 2 bases, the J end by 5 bases, with 6 bases between. Looked up from germline, CDR1 is SQVTM and CDR2 is ANQGSEA. The CDR3 loop spans 11 amino acids. The CDR3 DNA is TGCAGCGTTGAAACAGGAACTGAAGCTTTCTTT. Protein: CSVETGTEAFF.

This clonotype was recorded at least ten times. The chain is built from TRBV6-5 and TRBJ1-3; 7 bases map to TRBD1. Germline V lookup: CDR1 MNHEY, CDR2 SVGAGI. CDR3 size: 15 residues. V dropped 8 bases and J dropped 4; count of bases not matched to a gene: 11. CDR3 sequence: CASSAAWDSGNTIYF. CDR3 coding DNA: TGTGCCAGCTCCGCAGCCTGGGACAGCGGAAACACCATATATTTT.

This clonotype was seen only a few times. This chain uses TRBV7-8 with TRBJ2-7; D gene unclear. The CDR3 is 15 amino acids. V lost 6 bases and J 7 bases, leaving 22 bases between the germline ends. Germline CDR1 is SGHVS and CDR2 is FQNEAQ. CDR3 in amino acids: CASSFGQAAFVEQYF. CDR3 sequence (DNA): TGTGCCAGCAGTTTTGGGCAGGCGGCTTTTGTTGAGCAGTACTTC.

V and J are TRBV7-6 and TRBJ1-6, with 8 nucleotides matching TRBD1. The CDR3 extends over 14 amino acids. V lost 6 bases to trimming and J lost 10 bases; unmatched junction nucleotides: 8. The germline gives CDR1 SGHVS, CDR2 FNYEAQ. CDR3 DNA sequence: TGTGCCAGCAGTCTTGACAGGGGTGGCTCACCCCTCCACTTT. It codes for CASSLDRGGSPLHF.

The chain has TRBV7-2 and TRBJ2-7; 9 nucleotides agree with TRBD1. V lost 6 bases to trimming and J lost 3 bases; unmatched junction nucleotides: 6. Germline V gene sequence: CDR1 SGHTA, CDR2 FQGNSA. The CDR3 spans 14 residues. The CDR3 here is CASSHPGQGYEQYF. Here the CDR3 DNA reads TGTGCCAGCAGTCATCCGGGACAGGGCTACGAGCAGTACTTC.

This clonotype was detected ten times or more. CDR3 sequence reads: CASSALAGGMHEQYF. The CDR3 DNA is TGTGCCAGCAGCGCACTAGCGGGAGGTATGCACGAGCAGTACTTC. The chain has TRBV7-9 and TRBJ2-7, with 12 bases fitting TRBD2. This CDR3 spans 15 amino acids. The germline gives CDR1 SEHNR, CDR2 FQNEAQ (reference sequence). J was trimmed by 5 bases and V by 5 bases; bases with no gene match: 7. Supplemented by reference TRBV7-9 and TRBJ2-7, the full variable domain reads DTGVSQNPRHKITKRGQNVTFRCDPISEHNRLYWYRQTLGQGPEFLTYFQNEAQLEKSRLLSDRFSAERPKGSFSTLEIQRTEQGDSAMYLCASSALAGGMHEQYFGPGTRLTVT.

A word on this clonotype: A much larger clone lies a single base off, so this may be a read error. The genes are TRBV6-1 and TRBJ1-5; D perhaps matches TRBD1 (6 bases). This CDR3 has 15 residues. Germline CDR1 and CDR2: MNHNS and SASEGT. The DNA of the CDR3 is TGTGCCAGCAGCGGCTCAACAGGGACCAATCAGCCCCAGCGTTTT. Translation: CASSGSTGTNQPQRF.

This clonotype turned up a few times. V gene TRBV24-1 combines with J gene TRBJ2-5, with 12 bases aligning to TRBD1. Germline CDR1 reads KGHDR; CDR2 reads SFDVKD. After removal of 5 bases from V and 5 bases from J, the junction contained 5 bases not matched to a gene. The CDR3 totals 15 residues. As DNA, the CDR3 is TGTGCCACCAGTGCTGGGACAGGGGGCAGGGAGACCCAGTACTTC. Its translation: CATSAGTGGRETQYF.

Note on this clonotype: The germline gene is not matched at one end of the junction; a read error may be the cause. The chain joins TRBV5-5 to TRBJ2-7, with D perhaps assigned TRBD1 or TRBD2 (5 bases each). The CDR3 is 15 residues long. The germline V gene has CDR1 SGHKS and CDR2 YYEKEE (reference sequence). CDR3 nucleotides: TGCGCCAGCAGGTCAATGGGGGAACACACCTACGAGCAGTACTTC. This translates into CASRSMGEHTYEQYF.

The rearrangement uses TRBV2 and TRBJ2-5; 13 bases match TRBD2. The length of the CDR3 is 17 residues. V was clipped by 8 bases and J by 1 base; unmatched bases: 10. Germline V lookup: CDR1 SNHLY, CDR2 FYNNEI. The CDR3 is CASYPGRLAGGQETQYF. The CDR3 bases are TGTGCCAGCTACCCAGGGCGACTAGCGGGGGGCCAAGAGACCCAGTACTTC.